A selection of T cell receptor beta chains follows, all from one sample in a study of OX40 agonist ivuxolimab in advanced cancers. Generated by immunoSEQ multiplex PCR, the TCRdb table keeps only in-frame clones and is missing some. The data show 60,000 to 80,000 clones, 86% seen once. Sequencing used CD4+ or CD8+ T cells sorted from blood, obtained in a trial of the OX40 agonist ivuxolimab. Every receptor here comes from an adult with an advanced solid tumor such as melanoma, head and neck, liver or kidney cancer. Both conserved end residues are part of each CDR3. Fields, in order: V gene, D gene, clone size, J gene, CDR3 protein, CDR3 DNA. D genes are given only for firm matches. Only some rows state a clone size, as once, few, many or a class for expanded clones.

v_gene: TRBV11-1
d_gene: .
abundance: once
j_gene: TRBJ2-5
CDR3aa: CASSLGPSPEETQYF
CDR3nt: TGTGCCAGCAGCTTGGGGCCGTCCCCCGAAGAGACCCAGTACTTC

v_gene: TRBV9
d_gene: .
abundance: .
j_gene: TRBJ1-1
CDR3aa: CASSVVGENTEAFF
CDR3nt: TGTGCCAGCAGCGTAGTCGGGGAGAACACTGAAGCTTTCTTT

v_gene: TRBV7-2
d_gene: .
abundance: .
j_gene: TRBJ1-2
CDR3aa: CASSSATVNYGYTF
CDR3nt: TGTGCCAGCAGCTCCGCGACAGTAAACTATGGCTACACCTTC

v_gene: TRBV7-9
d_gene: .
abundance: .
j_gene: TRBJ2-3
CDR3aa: CASSLAGRGGITQYF
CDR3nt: TGTGCCAGCAGCTTAGCTGGCAGGGGCGGTATTACGCAGTATTTT

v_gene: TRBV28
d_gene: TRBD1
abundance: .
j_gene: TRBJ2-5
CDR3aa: CASSRDRGEETQYF
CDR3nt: TGTGCCAGCAGCCGTGACAGGGGGGAAGAGACCCAGTACTTC

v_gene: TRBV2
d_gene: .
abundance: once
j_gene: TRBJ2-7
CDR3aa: CASRLSLPEYF
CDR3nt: TGTGCCAGCAGGTTGAGCCTCCCAGAGTACTTC

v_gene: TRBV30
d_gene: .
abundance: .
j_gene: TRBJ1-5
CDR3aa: CAWNEGNQPQHF
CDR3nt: TGTGCCTGGAACGAAGGCAATCAGCCCCAGCATTTT

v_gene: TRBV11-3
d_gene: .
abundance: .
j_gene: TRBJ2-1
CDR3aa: CASSLGRYNEQFF
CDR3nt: TGTGCCAGCAGCTTAGGACGATACAATGAGCAGTTCTTC

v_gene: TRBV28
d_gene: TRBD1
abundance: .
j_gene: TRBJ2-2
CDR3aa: CAMGQRTGELFF
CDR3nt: TGTGCCATGGGACAGAGGACCGGGGAGCTGTTTTTT

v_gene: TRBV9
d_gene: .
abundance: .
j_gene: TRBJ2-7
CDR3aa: CASSVGKEPYEQYF
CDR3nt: TGTGCCAGCAGCGTAGGAAAGGAACCCTACGAGCAGTACTTC

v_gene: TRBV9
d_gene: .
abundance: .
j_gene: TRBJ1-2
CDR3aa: CASSPDGTFYGYTF
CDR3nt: TGTGCCAGCAGCCCGGACGGAACCTTTTATGGCTACACCTTC

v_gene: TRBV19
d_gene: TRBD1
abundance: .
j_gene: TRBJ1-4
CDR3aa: CASSPRTGTNEKLFF
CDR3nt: TGTGCCAGTAGTCCCCGGACAGGGACAAATGAAAAACTGTTTTTT

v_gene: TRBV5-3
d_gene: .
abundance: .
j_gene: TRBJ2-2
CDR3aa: CARSSPGGSGELFF
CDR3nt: TGTGCCAGAAGCTCACCGGGGGGCTCCGGGGAGCTGTTTTTT

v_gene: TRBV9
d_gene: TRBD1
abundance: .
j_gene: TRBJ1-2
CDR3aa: CASSADRDYYGYTF
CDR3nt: TGTGCCAGCAGCGCCGACAGGGATTACTATGGCTACACCTTC

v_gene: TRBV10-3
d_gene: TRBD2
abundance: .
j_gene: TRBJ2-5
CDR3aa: CAISAGGKETQYF
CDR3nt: TGTGCCATCTCAGCGGGGGGGAAAGAGACCCAGTACTTC

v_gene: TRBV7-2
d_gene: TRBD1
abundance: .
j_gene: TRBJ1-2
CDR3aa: CASSFGRDRGDGYTF
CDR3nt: TGTGCCAGCAGCTTTGGCCGGGACAGGGGAGATGGCTACACCTTC

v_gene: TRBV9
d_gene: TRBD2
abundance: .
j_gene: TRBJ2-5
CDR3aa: CASSDGGALETQYF
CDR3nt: TGTGCCAGCAGCGACGGGGGGGCGTTAGAGACCCAGTACTTC

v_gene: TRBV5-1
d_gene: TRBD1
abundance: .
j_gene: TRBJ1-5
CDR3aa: CASSLRQGDQPQHF
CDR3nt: TGCGCCAGCAGCTTAAGACAGGGGGATCAGCCCCAGCATTTT

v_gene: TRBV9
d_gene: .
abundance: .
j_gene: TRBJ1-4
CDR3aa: CASSGPGASEKLFF
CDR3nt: TGTGCCAGCAGCGGACCCGGCGCGAGTGAAAAACTGTTTTTT

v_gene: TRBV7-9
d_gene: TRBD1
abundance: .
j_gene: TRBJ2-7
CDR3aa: CASSAGGASYEQYF
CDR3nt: TGTGCCAGCAGCGCAGGGGGCGCATCCTACGAGCAGTACTTC

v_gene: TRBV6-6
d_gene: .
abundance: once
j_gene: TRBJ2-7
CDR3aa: CASRRDRQLSEQYF
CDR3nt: TGTGCCAGCAGGCGGGACCGCCAGCTGTCTGAGCAGTACTTC

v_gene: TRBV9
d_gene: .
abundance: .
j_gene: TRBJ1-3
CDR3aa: CASSYTDSRNTIYF
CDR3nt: TGTGCCAGCAGCTACACCGACTCCCGAAACACCATATATTTT

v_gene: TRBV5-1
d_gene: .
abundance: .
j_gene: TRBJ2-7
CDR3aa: CASSPEIFYEQYF
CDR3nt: TGCGCCAGCAGCCCAGAGATATTCTACGAGCAGTACTTC

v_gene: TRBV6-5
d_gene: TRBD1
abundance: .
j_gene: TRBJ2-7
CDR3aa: CASSYDGTGGYEQYF
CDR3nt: TGTGCCAGCAGTTACGACGGGACAGGGGGCTACGAGCAGTACTTC